This TCR beta chain is drawn from a study of blood T cell repertoires in COVID-19. Measured with immunoSEQ multiplex PCR; TCRdb has only the in-frame clones, and not every one. In the table there are under 150,000 clones, more than 75% of which are singletons. This clone was picked up a small number of times. There are 15 residues in the CDR3. CDR1 and CDR2 (germline): KGHSH, LQKENI. Trimming cost V 2 bases and J 1 base, with 11 bases left between them. This rearrangement joins TRBV18 to TRBJ1-1, with D maybe TRBD1 (5 bases). Specimen: peripheral blood. The source is a man aged 55 to 70 with acute or convalescent COVID-19. This chain's CDR3 is CASSPILTANTEAFF. Here the CDR3 DNA reads TGTGCCAGCTCACCAATCTTGACAGCGAACACTGAAGCTTTCTTT.